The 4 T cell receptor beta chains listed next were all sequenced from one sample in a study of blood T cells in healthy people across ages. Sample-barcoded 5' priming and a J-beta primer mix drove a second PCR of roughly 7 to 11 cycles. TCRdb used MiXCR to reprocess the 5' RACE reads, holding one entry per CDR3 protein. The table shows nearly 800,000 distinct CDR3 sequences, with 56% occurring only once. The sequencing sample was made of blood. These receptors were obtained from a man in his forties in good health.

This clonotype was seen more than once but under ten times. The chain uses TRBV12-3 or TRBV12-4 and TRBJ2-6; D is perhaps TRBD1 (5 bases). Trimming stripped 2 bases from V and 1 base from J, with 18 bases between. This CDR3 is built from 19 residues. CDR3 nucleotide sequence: TGTGCCAGCAGTTTATGGACAAAACCCCAGGGTTCTGGGGCCAACGTCCTGACTTTC. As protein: CASSLWTKPQGSGANVLTF.

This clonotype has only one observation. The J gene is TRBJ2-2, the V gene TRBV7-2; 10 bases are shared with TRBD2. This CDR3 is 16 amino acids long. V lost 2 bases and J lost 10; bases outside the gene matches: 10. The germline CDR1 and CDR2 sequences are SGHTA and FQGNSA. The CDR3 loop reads CASSLSFSGGVLELFF. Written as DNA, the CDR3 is TGTGCCAGCAGCTTAAGTTTCAGCGGGGGGGTTCTGGAGCTGTTTTTT.

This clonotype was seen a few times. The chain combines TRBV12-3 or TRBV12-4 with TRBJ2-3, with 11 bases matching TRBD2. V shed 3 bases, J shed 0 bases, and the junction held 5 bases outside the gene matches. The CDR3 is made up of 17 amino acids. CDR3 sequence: CASSFQTSGASTDTQYF. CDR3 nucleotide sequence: TGTGCCAGCAGTTTCCAGACTAGCGGGGCGAGCACAGATACGCAGTATTTT.

In nucleotides, the CDR3 is TGCAGTGCTAGCCCGGGGGGGCGGGATCCTTATAATTCACCCCTCCACTTT. Residues: CSASPGGRDPYNSPLHF. The V gene is TRBV20-1, the J gene TRBJ1-6; tentatively, D is TRBD1 (6 bases). Trimming shortened V by 3 bases and J by 4 bases, and 19 bases separated the two germline ends. CDR1 and CDR2 (germline): DFQATT, SNEGSKA (reference sequence). The CDR3 covers 17 residues.